This T cell receptor beta chain was recorded in a study of CD8+ T cells in alopecia areata. Study background: Treatment of the treated patients consisted of oral tofacitinib, 5 to 10 mg twice daily. Severity was scored as percentage of affected scalp area in treated patients.

Findings and caveats of the study: Elevated clonality characterized lesional scalp relative to normal scalp, particularly in alopecia totalis/universalis.

This CDR3 has 12 amino acids. Per the germline V gene, CDR1 is SEHNR and CDR2 is FQNEAQ (reference sequence). V was shortened by 8 bases and J by 6 bases, with 10 bases between the two germline ends. The sample holds one count of this clone. The antigen remains unidentified. Extracted RNA was reverse transcribed into cDNA, the sequencing template. Clones were sequenced by immunoSEQ multiplex PCR, and TCRdb holds only the in-frame ones, with some missing. This table has about 140,000 clones, about 85% appearing once. Treatment denoted: oral pan-JAK inhibitor, 5-10 mg twice daily. The study team obtained lesional scalp punch biopsies and peripheral blood from alopecia areata patients.

The V call is TRBV7-9, the J call TRBJ2-2; D remains ambiguous. The TCR comes from a human donor with alopecia areata. The material was CD8+ T cells sorted from blood, obtained at week 4, from a patient treated with tofacitinib. Written as DNA, the CDR3 is TGTGCCAGCCCCCCCGGTCCCGGGGAGCTGTTTTTT. This sequence encodes CASPPGPGELFF.